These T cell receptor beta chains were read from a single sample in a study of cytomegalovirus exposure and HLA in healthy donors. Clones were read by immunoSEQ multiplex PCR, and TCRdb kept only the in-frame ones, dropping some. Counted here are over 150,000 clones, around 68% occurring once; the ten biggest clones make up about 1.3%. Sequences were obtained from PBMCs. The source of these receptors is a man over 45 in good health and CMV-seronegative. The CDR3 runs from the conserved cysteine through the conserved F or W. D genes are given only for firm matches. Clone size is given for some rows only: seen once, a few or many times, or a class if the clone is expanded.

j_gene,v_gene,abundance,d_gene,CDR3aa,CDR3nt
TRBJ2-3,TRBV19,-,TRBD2,CASSPIAGGSTDTQYF,TGTGCCAGTAGTCCAATAGCGGGGGGGTCCACAGATACGCAGTATTTT
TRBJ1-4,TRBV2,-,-,CASSEAGTGGEKLFF,TGTGCCAGCAGTGAAGCTGGGACCGGGGGGGAAAAACTGTTTTTT
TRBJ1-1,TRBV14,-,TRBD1,CASSQTGRNTEAFF,TGTGCCAGCAGCCAGACAGGGCGGAACACTGAAGCTTTCTTT
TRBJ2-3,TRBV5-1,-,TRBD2,CASSLGPGTSGGDTQYF,TGCGCCAGCAGCTTGGGTCCCGGGACTAGCGGGGGAGATACGCAGTATTTT
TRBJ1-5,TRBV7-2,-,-,CASSVHNQPQHF,TGTGCCAGCAGCGTCCATAATCAGCCCCAGCATTTT
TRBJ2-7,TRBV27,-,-,CASSPPGQSYEQYF,TGTGCCAGCAGTCCGCCGGGACAATCCTACGAGCAGTACTTC
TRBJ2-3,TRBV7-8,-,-,CASSLAELTQYF,TGTGCCAGCAGCTTAGCGGAGTTGACGCAGTATTTT
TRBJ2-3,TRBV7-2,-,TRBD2,CASSPRLGGASTDTQYF,TGTGCCAGCAGCCCGAGGCTCGGGGGGGCTAGCACAGATACGCAGTATTTT
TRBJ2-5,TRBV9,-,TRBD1,CASSPGQGRYQETQYF,TGTGCCAGCAGCCCGGGACAGGGAAGGTACCAAGAGACCCAGTACTTC
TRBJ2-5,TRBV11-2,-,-,CASSLSLQETQYF,TGTGCCAGCAGCTTGTCTCTCCAAGAGACCCAGTACTTC
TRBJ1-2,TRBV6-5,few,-,CASRGQGWSGYTF,TGTGCCAGCAGGGGGCAGGGGTGGAGCGGCTACACCTTC
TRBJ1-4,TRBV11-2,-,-,CASSLGQAYEKLFF,TGTGCCAGCAGCTTAGGGCAGGCCTATGAAAAACTGTTTTTT
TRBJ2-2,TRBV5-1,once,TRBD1,CASSLEGPGGLGNTGELFF,TGCGCCAGCAGCTTGGAAGGGCCAGGGGGCTTGGGGAACACCGGGGAGCTGTTTTTT
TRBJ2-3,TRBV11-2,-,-,CASSGDSGGDRGTDTQYF,TGTGCCAGCAGCGGGGATAGTGGAGGTGATCGGGGGACAGATACGCAGTATTTT
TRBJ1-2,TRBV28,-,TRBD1,CASSSLRGPYGYTF,TGTGCCAGCAGTTCCCTCAGGGGGCCCTATGGCTACACCTTC
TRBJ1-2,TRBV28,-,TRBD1,CASGLGGQDYYGYTF,TGTGCCAGCGGTTTGGGGGGACAGGATTACTATGGCTACACCTTC
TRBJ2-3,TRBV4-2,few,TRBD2,CASSQTGTSGGQDTQYF,TGTGCCAGCAGCCAAACCGGGACTAGCGGGGGCCAGGATACGCAGTATTTT
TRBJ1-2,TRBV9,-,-,CASSPQSTGYYGYTF,TGTGCCAGCAGCCCCCAGTCGACAGGCTACTATGGCTACACCTTC
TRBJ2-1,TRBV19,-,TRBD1,CASGPGQGGNEQFF,TGTGCCAGCGGGCCGGGACAGGGAGGAAATGAGCAGTTCTTC
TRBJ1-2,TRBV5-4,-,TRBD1,CARPRTGGGFYGYTF,TGTGCCAGGCCTAGAACAGGGGGCGGTTTCTATGGCTACACCTTC
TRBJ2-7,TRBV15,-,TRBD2,CATPEPSGVTYEQYF,TGTGCCACGCCAGAGCCCAGCGGGGTTACCTACGAGCAGTACTTC
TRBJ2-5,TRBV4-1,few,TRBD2,CASSHATSAIETQYF,TGCGCCAGCAGCCATGCTACTAGCGCCATTGAGACCCAGTACTTC
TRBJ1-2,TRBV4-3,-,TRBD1,CASSRGFGQGANYGYTF,TGCGCCAGCAGCCGCGGATTCGGACAGGGGGCCAACTATGGCTACACCTTC
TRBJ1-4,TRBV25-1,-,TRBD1,CASTRTGRGEKLFF,TGTGCCAGCACCCGGACAGGGAGGGGAGAAAAACTGTTTTTT
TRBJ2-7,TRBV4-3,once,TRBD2,CASSPAGTSSYEQYF,TGCGCCAGCAGCCCAGCCGGGACTAGCTCCTACGAGCAGTACTTC
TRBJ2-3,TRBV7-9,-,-,CASNREGAIDTQYF,TGTGCCAGCAACCGGGAGGGGGCGATAGATACGCAGTATTTT
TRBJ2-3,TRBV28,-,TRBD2,CASSFGASGVGTDTQYF,TGTGCCAGCAGTTTTGGGGCCAGCGGGGTTGGCACAGATACGCAGTATTTT
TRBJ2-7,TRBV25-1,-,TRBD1,CASKGQATYEQYF,TGTGCCAGCAAGGGACAGGCAACCTACGAGCAGTACTTC
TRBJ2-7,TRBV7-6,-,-,CASSADGGAIYEQYF,TGTGCCAGCAGCGCAGACGGTGGGGCGATCTACGAGCAGTACTTC
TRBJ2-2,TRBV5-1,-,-,CASSPEGTGELFF,TGCGCCAGCAGCCCGGAGGGCACCGGGGAGCTGTTTTTT
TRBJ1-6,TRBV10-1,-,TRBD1,CASSESGTGIGSPLHF,TGCGCCAGCAGTGAGTCAGGGACAGGGATCGGTTCACCCCTCCACTTT